This T cell receptor beta chain stems from a study of CD8+CD57+ T cells in acquired aplastic anemia. Study conclusions and caveats: Researchers reported that CD8+ Simpson's diversity was not significantly different in patients versus controls.

The CDR3 length is 13 residues. Trimming removed 2 bases from V and 5 bases from J, with 10 bases in between. Germline V gives CDR1 SGHNT, CDR2 YYREEE (reference sequence). With regard to this clonotype: No antigen is known for it.

Genomic DNA constituted the template upon which TCR beta VDJ and CDR3 profiling was performed. TCRdb ran MiXCR on the reads and lists one entry per CDR3 protein. The data contain 150,000 to 180,000 distinct CDR3 sequences, roughly half of them singletons. Sequencing was done on patients that had shown CD8+CD57+ cell expansion by flow cytometry. There were no patients without severe acquired aplastic anemia. The TCR sequence derives from a human donor with aplastic anemia. The chain uses TRBV5-4 and TRBJ2-5, with D hard to call. Sequences were obtained from sorted CD4+, CD8+, or CD8+CD57+ T cells (not recorded which) from PBMCs. The CDR3 DNA reads as TGTGCCAGCAGCTTAGGGATGGCGGAGACCCAGTACTTC. Encoded protein: CASSLGMAETQYF.